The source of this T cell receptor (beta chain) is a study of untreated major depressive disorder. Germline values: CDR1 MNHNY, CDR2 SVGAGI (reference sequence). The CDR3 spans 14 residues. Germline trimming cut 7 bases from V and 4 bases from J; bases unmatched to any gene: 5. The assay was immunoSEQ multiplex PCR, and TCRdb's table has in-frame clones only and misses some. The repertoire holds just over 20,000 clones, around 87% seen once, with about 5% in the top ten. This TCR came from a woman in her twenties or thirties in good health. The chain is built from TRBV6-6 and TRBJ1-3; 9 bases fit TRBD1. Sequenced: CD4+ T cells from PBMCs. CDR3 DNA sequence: TGTGCCAGCACGGGGACAGGGTTAGGAAACACCATATATTTT. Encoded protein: CASTGTGLGNTIYF.